This T cell receptor beta chain derives from a study of neurological immune-mediated disorders. Study-level findings and limits: No expanded-clone CDR3 amino acid sequence recurred across subjects, suggesting private TCR-beta repertoires. Phylogenetic analysis grouped 18 of 34 multiple sclerosis patients' repertoires together, suggesting a possible repertoire signature.

The cDNA was generated through 5'RACE incorporating 10-nucleotide random UMIs. TCRdb re-called the 5' RACE reads with MiXCR, one entry per CDR3 protein. The data show about 66,000 distinct CDR3 sequences, 4.5% seen once. This clonotype was seen repeatedly, ten times or more. The target antigen is unknown. The unsorted libraries originated from 2 million PBMCs that had been stored at -80 C. Trimming removed 4 bases from V and 4 bases from J, with 14 bases in between. Germline CDR1 SGHRS, CDR2 YFSETQ. This CDR3 has 14 residues. Sequenced material: PBMCs. This receptor was identified in a man aged 25-40 years with multiple sclerosis. The J gene is TRBJ1-1, the V gene TRBV5-1; maybe TRBD1 (5 bases). The CDR3 DNA follows: TGCGCCAGCAGCATCGACAGCGAAATCACTGAAGCTTTCTTT. This encodes CASSIDSEITEAFF.